A selection of T cell receptor beta chains follows, all from one sample in a study of cytomegalovirus exposure and HLA in healthy donors. Assay used: immunoSEQ multiplex PCR; TCRdb lists only in-frame clones, some missing. The sample holds 250,000 to 350,000 clones, around 66% seen once. Sequencing was carried out using PBMCs. These receptors originate from a female donor in good health and CMV-seronegative. CDR3s include the opening cysteine and the closing phenylalanine or tryptophan. Fields, in order: V gene, clone size, CDR3 length, J gene, D gene, CDR3 protein, CDR3 DNA. D genes are given only for firm matches. Rows give clone size only sometimes, using once, few, many, or a class for an expanded clone.

TRBV5-6	NA	14	TRBJ2-7	NA	CASSLGGTFFKQYF	TGTGCCAGCAGCTTGGGGGGGACATTTTTCAAGCAGTACTTC
TRBV28	NA	15	TRBJ1-2	NA	CASRESYRRGDGYTF	TGTGCCAGCAGAGAATCCTATCGACGCGGAGATGGCTACACCTTC
TRBV11-2	NA	15	TRBJ1-1	NA	CASSLRVNTGAEAFF	TGTGCCAGCAGCTTACGGGTCAACACGGGGGCTGAAGCTTTCTTT
TRBV6-4	NA	13	TRBJ2-2	NA	CASSEGGTGELFF	TGTGCCAGCAGTGAAGGGGGTACCGGGGAGCTGTTTTTT
TRBV11-1	NA	17	TRBJ1-1	NA	CASSLDYDFNENTEAFF	TGTGCCAGCAGCTTAGACTATGACTTCAACGAGAACACTGAAGCTTTCTTT
TRBV11-2	NA	18	TRBJ1-3	TRBD1	CASSLARGGGRPGNTIYF	TGTGCCAGCAGCTTAGCCCGAGGGGGCGGACGACCCGGAAACACCATATATTTT
TRBV5-1	NA	14	TRBJ2-7	TRBD1	CASRAGQGRNEQYF	TGCGCCAGCAGAGCGGGACAGGGGAGGAACGAGCAGTACTTC
TRBV27	NA	15	TRBJ2-7	NA	CASSLYTGSSYEQYF	TGTGCCAGCAGTTTATACACAGGGTCCTCGTACGAGCAGTACTTC
TRBV10-1	NA	13	TRBJ2-5	NA	CASSGGAVETQYF	TGCGCCAGCAGTGGCGGGGCCGTAGAGACCCAGTACTTC
TRBV29-1	NA	13	TRBJ1-2	TRBD1	CSVVPTGYYGYTF	TGCAGCGTCGTCCCGACAGGGTACTATGGCTACACCTTC
TRBV2	few	13	TRBJ2-1	NA	CASSESLAHEQFF	TGTGCCAGCAGTGAATCCCTAGCTCATGAGCAGTTCTTC
TRBV10-3	few	14	TRBJ2-5	NA	CAIRDTRREETQYF	TGTGCCATCAGGGACACCCGCAGGGAAGAGACCCAGTACTTC
TRBV9	once	17	TRBJ2-1	TRBD2	CASSHTSGSLSYNEQFF	TGTGCCAGCAGCCATACTAGCGGGAGCCTCTCCTACAATGAGCAGTTCTTC
TRBV7-9	NA	15	TRBJ2-5	TRBD2	CASSLAHGGQETQYF	TGTGCCAGCAGCTTAGCCCACGGGGGGCAAGAGACCCAGTACTTC
TRBV27	NA	14	TRBJ1-5	TRBD1	CASSPYRGVQPQHF	TGTGCCAGCAGTCCTTACAGGGGAGTTCAGCCCCAGCATTTT
TRBV29-1	NA	16	TRBJ2-3	TRBD2	CSVGGLAGDRTDTQYF	TGCAGCGTTGGCGGGTTAGCGGGAGACCGCACAGATACGCAGTATTTT